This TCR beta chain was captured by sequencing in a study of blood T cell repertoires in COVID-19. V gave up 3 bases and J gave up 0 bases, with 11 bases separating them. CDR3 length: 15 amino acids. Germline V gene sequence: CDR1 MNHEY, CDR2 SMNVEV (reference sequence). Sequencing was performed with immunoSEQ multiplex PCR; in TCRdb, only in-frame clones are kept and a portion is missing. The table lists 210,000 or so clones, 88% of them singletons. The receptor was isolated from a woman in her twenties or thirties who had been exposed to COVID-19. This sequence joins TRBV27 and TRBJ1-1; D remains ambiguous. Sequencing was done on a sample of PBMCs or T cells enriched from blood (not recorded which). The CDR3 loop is CASSFCPSLNTEAFF. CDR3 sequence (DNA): TGTGCCAGCAGTTTTTGCCCGAGTTTGAACACTGAAGCTTTCTTT.